The rows below give T cell receptor beta chains drawn from one sample of a study of cytomegalovirus exposure and HLA in healthy donors. The table came from immunoSEQ multiplex PCR; TCRdb's copy has only in-frame clones and leaves some out. The sample carries 150,000 to 200,000 clones, approximately 79% recorded once. Sequencing was performed on PBMCs. The receptors derive from a girl aged 5-17 years in good health and CMV-seropositive. CDR3s include the opening cysteine and the closing phenylalanine or tryptophan. A D gene is named only where the DNA matches it firmly. Some rows mark clone size as missing; the rest say once, few, many or name a class of expanded clone.

V gene,clone size,D gene,J gene,CDR3 DNA,CDR3 protein
TRBV27,.,TRBD1,TRBJ2-7,TGTGCCAGTCGGACAGGGGTCAGCGAGCAGTACTTC,CASRTGVSEQYF
TRBV27,.,.,TRBJ1-1,TGTGCCAGCAGGTCAGGGCTAGGCACTGAAGCTTTCTTT,CASRSGLGTEAFF
TRBV30,.,.,TRBJ2-6,TGTGCCTGGGGCTGGTTATCGGGGTCTGGGGCCAACGTCCTGACTTTC,CAWGWLSGSGANVLTF
TRBV4-3,.,.,TRBJ1-1,TGCGCCAGCAGCCAAGGAGGCGGCGGAGCTTTCTTT,CASSQGGGGAFF
TRBV29-1,.,.,TRBJ1-1,TGCAGCGTTGATTTTTCAGGTCCTGCGGCTTTCTTT,CSVDFSGPAAFF
TRBV20-1,.,.,TRBJ1-2,TGCAGTGCACAAGACTATGGCTACACCTTC,CSAQDYGYTF
TRBV19,.,.,TRBJ1-2,TGTGCCGCAGGTCCCCGGGGGATGTATGGCTACACCTTC,CAAGPRGMYGYTF
TRBV20-1,.,.,TRBJ2-5,TGCAGTGTCAACCCAGGAGAGACCCAGTACTTC,CSVNPGETQYF
TRBV4-1,.,.,TRBJ2-7,TGCGCCAGCAGCCCGGGTCCGACTTCCCTTTACGAGCAGTACTTC,CASSPGPTSLYEQYF
TRBV4-1,.,.,TRBJ2-1,TGCGCCAGCAGCCTGTCTGAAAGACAAGACAATGAGCAGTTCTTC,CASSLSERQDNEQFF
TRBV2,.,.,TRBJ1-2,TGTGCCAGCAGCCAACGAGACAGGAACTATGGCTACACCTTC,CASSQRDRNYGYTF
TRBV18,once,TRBD1,TRBJ1-1,TGTGCCAGCTCACTACAGGGGGGGAACACTGAAGCTTTCTTT,CASSLQGGNTEAFF
TRBV30,few,.,TRBJ1-5,TGTGCCTGGAGTGTAGAGGGGGTCCAGCCCCAGCATTTT,CAWSVEGVQPQHF
TRBV9,.,TRBD1,TRBJ2-3,TGTGCCAGCAGCGTAGATCCCCCCCTCCGGGACAGAATATCCAGCACAGATACGCAGTATTTT,CASSVDPPLRDRISSTDTQYF
TRBV27,.,.,TRBJ1-2,TGTGCCAGCAGTTTAAGAGGCGGTAACTATGGCTACACCTTC,CASSLRGGNYGYTF
TRBV27,.,TRBD1,TRBJ1-2,TGTGCCAGCAGTTTAAAGGGGGCCGGGAGCTATGGCTACACCTTC,CASSLKGAGSYGYTF
TRBV25-1,.,.,TRBJ2-3,TGTGCCAGCAGTGAATATCCCATCACAGATACGCAGTATTTT,CASSEYPITDTQYF
TRBV9,.,.,TRBJ2-7,TGTGCCAGCAGCGTAGATGTACTGGCCCGGAGGGAGCAGTACTTC,CASSVDVLARREQYF
TRBV7-8,few,.,TRBJ2-7,TGTGCCAGCAGCTTAGGGGGGCAGGGCCCTTACGAGCAGTACTTC,CASSLGGQGPYEQYF
TRBV19,.,.,TRBJ1-5,TGTGCCAGCCGAACCCAGGGTACTCAGCCCCAGCATTTT,CASRTQGTQPQHF
TRBV4-2,few,TRBD2,TRBJ2-2,TGTGCCAGCAGCCGGGAGCGGGGGGGCCGGCATGACACCGGGGAGCTGTTTTTT,CASSRERGGRHDTGELFF
TRBV21-1,.,.,TRBJ2-4,TGTGCCAGCAGCAAGGGCCCCGAGGGTCCCCATAAGAACATTCAGTACTTC,CASSKGPEGPHKNIQYF
TRBV12-5,.,TRBD1,TRBJ1-2,TGTGCTAGTGGTGAACAGGGGTACCATGGCTACACCTTC,CASGEQGYHGYTF
TRBV14,once,.,TRBJ1-3,TGCGGGTCCGTTCTGGCCTCTGGAAACACCATATATTTT,CGSVLASGNTIYF
TRBV7-2,.,.,TRBJ2-7,TGTGCCAGCAGCTTAGAAATCCAGGTCTACGAGCAGTACTTC,CASSLEIQVYEQYF
TRBV25-1,.,.,TRBJ1-1,TGTGCCAGCAGTGAACCGGGAGACGTGGAAGCTTTCTTT,CASSEPGDVEAFF
TRBV7-2,.,TRBD1,TRBJ1-4,TGTGCCAGCAGCTTAGCTCCCAGGGGGACTAATGAAAAACTGTTTTTT,CASSLAPRGTNEKLFF
TRBV6-5,.,TRBD1,TRBJ2-5,TGTGCCAGCAGTTGGGGAACAGGGGGCGAGACCCAGTACTTC,CASSWGTGGETQYF
TRBV10-2,.,.,TRBJ2-7,TGCGCCAGCAGCGACTCGTCCGTCTACGAGCAGTACTTC,CASSDSSVYEQYF
TRBV5-1,.,.,TRBJ2-5,TGCGCCAGCGGCGGCGACTCAAAGGGGAAAGAGACCCAGTACTTC,CASGGDSKGKETQYF
TRBV6-1,.,.,TRBJ2-7,TGTGCCAGCAGCCTCGGGGGTTTTAGCTCCTACGAGCAGTACTTC,CASSLGGFSSYEQYF
TRBV7-9,.,TRBD1,TRBJ1-2,TGTGCCAGCAGCTTATCTTTGGGGGACAGGGTCAATGGCTACACCTTC,CASSLSLGDRVNGYTF
TRBV6-5,.,.,TRBJ1-1,TGTGCCAGCAGCAGTCCTCAGGGAAACACTGAAGCTTTCTTT,CASSSPQGNTEAFF
TRBV11-2,.,.,TRBJ2-2,TGTGCCAGCAGCTTAGGGCAGACGAACACCGGGGAGCTGTTTTTT,CASSLGQTNTGELFF
TRBV7-8,.,TRBD1,TRBJ2-7,TGTGCCAGCAGCTTAGTGGACGACAGGGGCGACTTCTCCTACGAGCAGTACTTC,CASSLVDDRGDFSYEQYF
TRBV27,.,TRBD1,TRBJ2-3,TGTGCCAGCAGTAACAGGGGGGACCGGGATACGCAGTATTTT,CASSNRGDRDTQYF
TRBV7-2,few,TRBD2,TRBJ2-5,TGTGCCAGCAGCTTAGCGGAGGTCGGGGGGGGACAAGAGACCCAGTACTTC,CASSLAEVGGGQETQYF
TRBV9,.,TRBD1,TRBJ2-5,TGTGCCAGCAGCACTTGGGGGGGACAGGGAGAGACCCAGTACTTC,CASSTWGGQGETQYF
TRBV6-5,.,.,TRBJ1-5,TGTGCCAGCAGTTACTCGGGGGGTGATCAGCCCCAGCATTTT,CASSYSGGDQPQHF
TRBV19,.,TRBD1,TRBJ2-1,TGTGCCAGTAGTATCCCCCAGGGGGCGGGGGAGCAGTTCTTC,CASSIPQGAGEQFF
TRBV7-2,.,.,TRBJ2-1,TGTGCCAGCAGCTTAGTCCAGGGTTCGGGAGCTGAGCAGTTCTTC,CASSLVQGSGAEQFF
TRBV19,.,.,TRBJ2-1,TGTGCCAGTAGTCTCATCCGGGACACAATATACAATGAGCAGTTCTTC,CASSLIRDTIYNEQFF
TRBV25-1,few,.,TRBJ1-6,TGTGCCAGCACGGACACGAGCTCCTATAATTCACCCCTCCACTTT,CASTDTSSYNSPLHF
TRBV19,once,TRBD2,TRBJ2-7,TGTGCCAGTACCTCGACTAGCGGGGGGGGGCAGTACTTC,CASTSTSGGGQYF
TRBV6-6,few,.,TRBJ2-7,TGTGCCAGCAGCCTCCGGGGAGGGGGATCAGGGGCGGAGCAGTACTTC,CASSLRGGGSGAEQYF
TRBV7-9,.,TRBD2,TRBJ2-1,TGTGCCAGCAGCCTGCCCGGGACTAGCGGGGTCGGTGAGCAGTTCTTC,CASSLPGTSGVGEQFF
TRBV25-1,.,TRBD2,TRBJ2-7,TGTGCCAGCAGGACTAGCGGGGCCTACGAGCAGTACTTC,CASRTSGAYEQYF
TRBV27,.,TRBD1,TRBJ1-6,TGTGCCAGCAGTTTATCTTCCGGGACAGCCTTTTATAATTCACCCCTCCACTTT,CASSLSSGTAFYNSPLHF
TRBV19,.,.,TRBJ1-3,TGTGCCAGTAGGACGATCGGAGACTCTGGAAACACCATATATTTT,CASRTIGDSGNTIYF
TRBV10-3,.,.,TRBJ1-2,TGTGCCACCATGAGGGCCAGTGGTCATGGCTACACCTTC,CATMRASGHGYTF
TRBV5-1,.,TRBD1,TRBJ2-3,TGCGCCAGCAGCTTCCGGACAGGCGGCACAGATACGCAGTATTTT,CASSFRTGGTDTQYF
TRBV19,.,TRBD1,TRBJ2-7,TGTGCCAGTAAATTCACAGGGGACTCCTACGAGCAGTACTTC,CASKFTGDSYEQYF